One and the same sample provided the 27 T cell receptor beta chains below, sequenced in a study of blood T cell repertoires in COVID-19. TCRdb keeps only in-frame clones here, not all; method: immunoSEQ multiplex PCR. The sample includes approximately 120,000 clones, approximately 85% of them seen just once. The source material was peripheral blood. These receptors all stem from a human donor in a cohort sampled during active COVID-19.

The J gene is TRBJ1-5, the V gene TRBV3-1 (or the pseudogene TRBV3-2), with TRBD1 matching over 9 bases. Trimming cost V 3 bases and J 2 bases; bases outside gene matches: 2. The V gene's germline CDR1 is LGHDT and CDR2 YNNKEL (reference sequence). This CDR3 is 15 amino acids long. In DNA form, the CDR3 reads TGTGCCAGCAGCCAGGGACAGGGCGGCAATCAGCCCCAGCATTTT. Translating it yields CASSQGQGGNQPQHF.

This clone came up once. CDR3 in amino acids: CASSQGVRYNEQFF. In DNA, the CDR3 is TGTGCCAGCAGTCAGGGGGTAAGATACAATGAGCAGTTCTTC. The chain is built from TRBV6-5 and TRBJ2-1, with TRBD1 identical over 7 bases. Looked up from germline, CDR1 is MNHEY and CDR2 is SVGAGI. The CDR3 runs 14 residues. V gave up 5 bases and J gave up 4 bases; unmatched junction bases: 5.

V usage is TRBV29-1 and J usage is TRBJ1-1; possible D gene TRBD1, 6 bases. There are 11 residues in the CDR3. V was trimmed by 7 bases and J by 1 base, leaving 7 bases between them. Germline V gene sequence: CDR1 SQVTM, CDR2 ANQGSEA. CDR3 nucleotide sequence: TGCAGCGGACAGGAGAACACTGAAGCTTTCTTT. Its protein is CSGQENTEAFF.

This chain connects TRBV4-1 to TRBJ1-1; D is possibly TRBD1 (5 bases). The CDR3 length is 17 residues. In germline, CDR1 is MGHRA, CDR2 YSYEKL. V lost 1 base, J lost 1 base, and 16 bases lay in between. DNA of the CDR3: TGCGCCAGCAGCCAAGGGTCCGCAGGGCAGACGAACACTGAAGCTTTCTTT. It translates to CASSQGSAGQTNTEAFF.

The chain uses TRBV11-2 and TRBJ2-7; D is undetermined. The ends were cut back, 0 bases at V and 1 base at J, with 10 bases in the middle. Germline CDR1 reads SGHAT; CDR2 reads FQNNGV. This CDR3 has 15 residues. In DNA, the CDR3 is TGTGCCAGCAGCTTAGATTTTGCCGAGTCCTACGAGCAGTACTTC. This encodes CASSLDFAESYEQYF.

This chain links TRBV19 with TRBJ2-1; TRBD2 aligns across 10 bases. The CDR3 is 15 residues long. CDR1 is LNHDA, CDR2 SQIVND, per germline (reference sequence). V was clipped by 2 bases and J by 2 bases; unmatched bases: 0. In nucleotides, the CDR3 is TGTGCCAGTAGTATAACTAGCGGGGCCTACAATGAGCAGTTCTTC. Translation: CASSITSGAYNEQFF.

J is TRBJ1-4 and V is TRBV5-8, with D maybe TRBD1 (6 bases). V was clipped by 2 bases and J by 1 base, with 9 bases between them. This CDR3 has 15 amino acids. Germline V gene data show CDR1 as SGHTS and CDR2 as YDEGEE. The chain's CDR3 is CASSFRGITNEKLFF. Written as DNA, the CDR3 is TGTGCCAGCAGCTTTAGGGGGATAACTAATGAAAAACTGTTTTTT. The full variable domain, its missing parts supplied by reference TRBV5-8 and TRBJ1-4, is EAGVTQSPTHLIKTRGQQATLRCSPISGHTSVYWYQQALGLGLQFLLWYDEGEERNRGNFPPRFSGRQFPNYSSELNVNALELEDSALYLCASSFRGITNEKLFFGSGTQLSVL.

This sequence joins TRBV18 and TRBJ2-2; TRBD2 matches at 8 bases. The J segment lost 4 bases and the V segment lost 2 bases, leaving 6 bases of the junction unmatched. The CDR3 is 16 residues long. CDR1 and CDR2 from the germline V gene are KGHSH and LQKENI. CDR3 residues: CASSPVGGAGTGELFF. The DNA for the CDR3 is TGTGCCAGCTCACCAGTCGGGGGGGCCGGCACCGGGGAGCTGTTTTTT.

The CDR3 region has the DNA TGTGCCAGCAGCCCGGGCGGGAACGGAAACACCATATATTTT. Translated, it gives CASSPGGNGNTIYF. The chain combines TRBV6-6 with TRBJ1-3; D is unresolved. Per the germline V gene, CDR1 is MNHNY and CDR2 is SVGAGI (reference sequence). With 6 bases removed from V and 4 bases from J, the gap between germline ends came to 13 bases. CDR3 length: 14 residues.

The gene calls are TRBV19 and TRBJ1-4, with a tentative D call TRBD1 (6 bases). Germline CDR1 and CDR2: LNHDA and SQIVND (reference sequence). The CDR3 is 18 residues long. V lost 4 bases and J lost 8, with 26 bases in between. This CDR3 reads CASSKTLTQTGRREKLFF. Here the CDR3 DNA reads TGTGCCAGTAGTAAAACCCTAACCCAGACAGGACGAAGGGAAAAACTGTTTTTT.

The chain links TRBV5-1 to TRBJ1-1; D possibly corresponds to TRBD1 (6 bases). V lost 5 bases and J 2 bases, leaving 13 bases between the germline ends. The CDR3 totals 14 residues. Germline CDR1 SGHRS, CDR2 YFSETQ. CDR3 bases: TGCGCCAGCAGGTCGTGGGGGCCAAACACTGAAGCTTTCTTT. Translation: CASRSWGPNTEAFF.

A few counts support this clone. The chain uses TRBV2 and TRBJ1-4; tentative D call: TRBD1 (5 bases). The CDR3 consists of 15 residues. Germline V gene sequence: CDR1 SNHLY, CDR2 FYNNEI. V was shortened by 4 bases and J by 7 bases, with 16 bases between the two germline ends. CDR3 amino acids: CASSAWRGWGEKLFF. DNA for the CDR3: TGTGCCAGCAGTGCTTGGCGGGGCTGGGGTGAAAAACTGTTTTTT.

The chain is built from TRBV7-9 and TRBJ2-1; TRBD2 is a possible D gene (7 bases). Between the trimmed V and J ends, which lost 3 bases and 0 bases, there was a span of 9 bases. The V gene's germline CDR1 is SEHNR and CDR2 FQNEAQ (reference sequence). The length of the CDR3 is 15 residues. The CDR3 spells CASSFRGASYNEQFF. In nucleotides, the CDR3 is TGTGCCAGCAGCTTTCGGGGGGCCTCCTACAATGAGCAGTTCTTC.

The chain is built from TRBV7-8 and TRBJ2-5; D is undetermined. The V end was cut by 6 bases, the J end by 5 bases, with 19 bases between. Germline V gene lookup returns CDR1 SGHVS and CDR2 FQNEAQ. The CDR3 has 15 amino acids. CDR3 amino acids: CASSPTVGRWETQYF. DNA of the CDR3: TGTGCCAGCAGTCCAACGGTGGGCAGGTGGGAGACCCAGTACTTC.

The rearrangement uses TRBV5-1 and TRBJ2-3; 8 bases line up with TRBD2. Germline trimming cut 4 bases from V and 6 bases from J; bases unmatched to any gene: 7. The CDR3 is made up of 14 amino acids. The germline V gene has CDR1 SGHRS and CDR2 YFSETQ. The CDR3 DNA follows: TGCGCCAGCAGCGAGACTAGCGTTGGGGATACGCAGTATTTT. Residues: CASSETSVGDTQYF.

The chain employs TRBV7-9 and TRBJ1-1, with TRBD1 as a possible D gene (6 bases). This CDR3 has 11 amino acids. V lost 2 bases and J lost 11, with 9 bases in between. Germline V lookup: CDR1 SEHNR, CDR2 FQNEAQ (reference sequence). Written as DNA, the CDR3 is TGTGCCAGCAGCTTACCCCAGGGGGCTTTCTTT. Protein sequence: CASSLPQGAFF. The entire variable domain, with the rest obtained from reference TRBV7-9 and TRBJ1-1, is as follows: DTGVSQNPRHKITKRGQNVTFRCDPISEHNRLYWYRQTLGQGPEFLTYFQNEAQLEKSRLLSDRFSAERPKGSFSTLEIQRTEQGDSAMYLCASSLPQGAFFGQGTRLTVV.

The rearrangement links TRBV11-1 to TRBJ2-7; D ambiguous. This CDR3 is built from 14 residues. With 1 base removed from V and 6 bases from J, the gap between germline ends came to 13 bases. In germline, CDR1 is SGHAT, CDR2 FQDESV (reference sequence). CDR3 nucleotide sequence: TGTGCCAGCAGCTTAGGCAGACATCAAGGCGAGCAGTACTTC. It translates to CASSLGRHQGEQYF. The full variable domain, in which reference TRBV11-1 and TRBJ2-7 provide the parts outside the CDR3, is EAEVAQSPRYKITEKSQAVAFWCDPISGHATLYWYRQILGQGPELLVQFQDESVVDDSQLPKDRFSAERLKGVDSTLKIQPAELGDSAMYLCASSLGRHQGEQYFGPGTRLTVT.

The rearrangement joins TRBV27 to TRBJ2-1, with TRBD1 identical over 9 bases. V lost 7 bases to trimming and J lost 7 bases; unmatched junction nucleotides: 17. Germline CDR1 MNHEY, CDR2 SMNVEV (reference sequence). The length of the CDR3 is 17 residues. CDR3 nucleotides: TGTGCCAGCACCACCCGGGGTCGCGGGACAGGGTGGAATGAGCAGTTCTTC. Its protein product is CASTTRGRGTGWNEQFF.

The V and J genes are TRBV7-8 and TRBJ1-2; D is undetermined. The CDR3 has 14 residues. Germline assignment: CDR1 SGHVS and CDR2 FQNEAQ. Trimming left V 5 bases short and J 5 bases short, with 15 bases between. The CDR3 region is CASSPLAADYGYTF. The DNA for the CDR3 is TGTGCCAGCAGCCCTCTAGCGGCGGATTATGGCTACACCTTC.

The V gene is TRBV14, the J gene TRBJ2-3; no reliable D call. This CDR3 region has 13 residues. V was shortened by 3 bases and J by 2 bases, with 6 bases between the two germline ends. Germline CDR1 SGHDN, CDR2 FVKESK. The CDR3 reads CASSHINTDTQYF. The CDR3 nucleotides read TGTGCCAGCAGCCACATCAACACAGATACGCAGTATTTT.

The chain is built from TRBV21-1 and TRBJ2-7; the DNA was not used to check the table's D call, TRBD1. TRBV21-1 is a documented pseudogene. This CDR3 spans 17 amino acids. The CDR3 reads CASSKGEYRASSYEQYF. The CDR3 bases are TGTGCCAGCAGCAAAGGCGAGTACAGGGCGAGCTCCTACGAGCAGTACTTC.

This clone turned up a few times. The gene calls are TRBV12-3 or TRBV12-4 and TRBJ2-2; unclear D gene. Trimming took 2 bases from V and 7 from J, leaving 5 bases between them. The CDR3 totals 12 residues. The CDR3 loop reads CASSLIRGELFF. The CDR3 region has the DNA TGTGCCAGCAGTTTAATTCGCGGGGAGCTGTTTTTT.

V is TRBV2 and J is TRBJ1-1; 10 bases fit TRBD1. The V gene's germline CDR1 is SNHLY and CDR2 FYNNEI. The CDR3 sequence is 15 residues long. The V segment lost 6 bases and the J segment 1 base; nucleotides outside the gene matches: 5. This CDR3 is CASRRTGGENTEAFF. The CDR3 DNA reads TGTGCCAGCAGACGGACAGGGGGAGAGAACACTGAAGCTTTCTTT.

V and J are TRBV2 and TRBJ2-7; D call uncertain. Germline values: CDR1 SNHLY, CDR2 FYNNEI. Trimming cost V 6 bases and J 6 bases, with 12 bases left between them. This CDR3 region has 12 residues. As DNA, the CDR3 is TGTGCCAGCAGGAGGTCCGCAATCGAGCAGTACTTC. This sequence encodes CASRRSAIEQYF.

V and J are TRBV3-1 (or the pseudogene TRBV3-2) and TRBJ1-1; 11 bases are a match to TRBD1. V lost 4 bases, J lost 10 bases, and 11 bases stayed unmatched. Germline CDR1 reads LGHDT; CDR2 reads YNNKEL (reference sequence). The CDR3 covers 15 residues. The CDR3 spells CASSPGDRGKDRAFF. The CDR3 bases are TGTGCCAGCAGCCCAGGGGACAGGGGGAAGGATCGAGCTTTCTTT.

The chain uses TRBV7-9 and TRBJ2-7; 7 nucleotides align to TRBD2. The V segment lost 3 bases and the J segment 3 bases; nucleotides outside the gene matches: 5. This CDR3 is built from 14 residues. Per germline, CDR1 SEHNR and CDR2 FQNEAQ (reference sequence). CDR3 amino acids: CASSFGGGSYEQYF. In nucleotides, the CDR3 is TGTGCCAGCAGCTTCGGCGGCGGGAGCTACGAGCAGTACTTC.

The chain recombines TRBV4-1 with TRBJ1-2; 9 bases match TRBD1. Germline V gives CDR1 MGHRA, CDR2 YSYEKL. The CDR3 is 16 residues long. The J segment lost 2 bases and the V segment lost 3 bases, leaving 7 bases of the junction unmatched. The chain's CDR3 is CASSHWTGERNYGYTF. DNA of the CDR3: TGCGCCAGCAGCCATTGGACAGGGGAGAGAAACTATGGCTACACCTTC.